Listed below are T cell receptor beta chains from one sample, sequenced in a study of blood T cell repertoires in COVID-19. Data came from immunoSEQ multiplex PCR; TCRdb stores just in-frame clones and leaves some out. The sample carries about 250,000 clones, around 86% recorded once. Sequenced sample: PBMCs or T cells enriched from blood (not recorded which). The receptors derive from a man between 35 and 55 years old who had recovered from COVID-19. The CDR3 runs from the conserved cysteine through the conserved F or W. Each record gives: J gene, clone size, D gene, V gene, CDR3 protein, CDR3 DNA. A D gene is named only where the DNA matches it firmly. A clone size is listed for some rows: how often the clone was seen (once, few, many), or a class if it is expanded.

J gene: TRBJ2-3; clone size: NA; D gene: TRBD2; V gene: TRBV2; CDR3 protein: CASESTSGVPTDTQYF; CDR3 DNA: TGTGCCAGCGAATCGACTAGCGGGGTCCCCACAGATACGCAGTATTTT
J gene: TRBJ2-2; clone size: NA; D gene: NA; V gene: TRBV9; CDR3 protein: CASSVQPAGTNTGELFF; CDR3 DNA: TGTGCCAGCAGCGTCCAGCCGGCAGGGACGAACACCGGGGAGCTGTTTTTT
J gene: TRBJ2-1; clone size: NA; D gene: NA; V gene: TRBV21-1; CDR3 protein: CASSKGEFF; CDR3 DNA: TGTGCCAGCAGCAAGGGAGAGTTCTTC
J gene: TRBJ1-4; clone size: NA; D gene: NA; V gene: TRBV12-5; CDR3 protein: CASGPPGGQAEKLFF; CDR3 DNA: TGTGCTAGTGGTCCCCCCGGGGGGCAAGCCGAAAAACTGTTTTTT
J gene: TRBJ2-7; clone size: NA; D gene: NA; V gene: TRBV7-2; CDR3 protein: CASSLGAGATPYEQYF; CDR3 DNA: TGTGCCAGCAGCTTAGGGGCAGGGGCGACCCCCTACGAGCAGTACTTC
J gene: TRBJ2-1; clone size: NA; D gene: TRBD2; V gene: TRBV7-3; CDR3 protein: CASSLSGGLYNEQFF; CDR3 DNA: TGTGCCAGCAGCCTTAGCGGGGGCCTCTACAATGAGCAGTTCTTC
J gene: TRBJ1-1; clone size: NA; D gene: TRBD1; V gene: TRBV27; CDR3 protein: CASIPGQGARTEAFF; CDR3 DNA: TGTGCCAGCATCCCGGGACAGGGGGCGAGGACTGAAGCTTTCTTT
J gene: TRBJ1-1; clone size: NA; D gene: NA; V gene: TRBV28; CDR3 protein: CASSPPAGMNTEAFF; CDR3 DNA: TGTGCCAGCAGTCCTCCAGCAGGCATGAACACTGAAGCTTTCTTT
J gene: TRBJ1-1; clone size: NA; D gene: NA; V gene: TRBV12-3/TRBV12-4; CDR3 protein: CASSRGGTEAFF; CDR3 DNA: TGTGCCAGCAGCCGGGGGGGCACTGAAGCTTTCTTT
J gene: TRBJ2-3; clone size: NA; D gene: NA; V gene: TRBV24-1; CDR3 protein: CATSTRVEGYADTQYF; CDR3 DNA: TGTGCCACCAGTACGCGTGTGGAGGGGTACGCAGATACGCAGTATTTT
J gene: TRBJ2-7; clone size: NA; D gene: TRBD2; V gene: TRBV29-1; CDR3 protein: CSVREGPEQYF; CDR3 DNA: TGCAGCGTGCGGGAGGGCCCCGAGCAGTACTTC
J gene: TRBJ1-5; clone size: NA; D gene: NA; V gene: TRBV18; CDR3 protein: CASSLSGNSNQPQHF; CDR3 DNA: TGTGCCAGCTCACTGTCAGGAAATAGCAATCAGCCCCAGCATTTT
J gene: TRBJ1-1; clone size: NA; D gene: TRBD1; V gene: TRBV24-1; CDR3 protein: CATRQGDNTEAFF; CDR3 DNA: TGTGCCACCAGACAGGGGGATAACACTGAAGCTTTCTTT
J gene: TRBJ2-3; clone size: NA; D gene: TRBD2; V gene: TRBV28; CDR3 protein: CASSLLTSGVTDTQYF; CDR3 DNA: TGTGCCAGCAGTTTATTGACTAGCGGGGTCACAGATACGCAGTATTTT
J gene: TRBJ2-1; clone size: NA; D gene: TRBD2; V gene: TRBV6-1; CDR3 protein: CASSEWGGTNNEQFF; CDR3 DNA: TGTGCCAGCAGTGAATGGGGGGGTACGAACAATGAGCAGTTCTTC
J gene: TRBJ2-5; clone size: NA; D gene: TRBD2; V gene: TRBV18; CDR3 protein: CASSQGLAAQETQYF; CDR3 DNA: TGTGCCAGCTCACAGGGACTAGCGGCACAAGAGACCCAGTACTTC
J gene: TRBJ1-2; clone size: NA; D gene: NA; V gene: TRBV25-1; CDR3 protein: CASSESQAGGYTF; CDR3 DNA: TGTGCCAGCAGTGAATCCCAGGCGGGGGGCTACACCTTC
J gene: TRBJ2-7; clone size: NA; D gene: NA; V gene: TRBV15; CDR3 protein: CATSRAGFNEQYF; CDR3 DNA: TGTGCCACCAGCAGAGCAGGGTTCAACGAGCAGTACTTC
J gene: TRBJ2-2; clone size: once; D gene: TRBD1; V gene: TRBV10-3; CDR3 protein: CAISETTGGYTGELFF; CDR3 DNA: TGTGCCATCAGTGAGACCACAGGGGGATACACCGGGGAGCTGTTTTTT
J gene: TRBJ2-2; clone size: NA; D gene: TRBD2; V gene: TRBV19; CDR3 protein: CASNRGGAARTGELFF; CDR3 DNA: TGTGCCAGTAACCGGGGGGGAGCGGCAAGGACCGGGGAGCTGTTTTTT
J gene: TRBJ1-5; clone size: NA; D gene: NA; V gene: TRBV27; CDR3 protein: CASSFTGLSNQPQHF; CDR3 DNA: TGTGCCAGCAGTTTTACAGGGTTAAGCAATCAGCCCCAGCATTTT
J gene: TRBJ1-4; clone size: NA; D gene: TRBD1; V gene: TRBV30; CDR3 protein: CACLEGTVGEKLFF; CDR3 DNA: TGTGCCTGCCTAGAAGGGACAGTAGGCGAAAAACTGTTTTTT